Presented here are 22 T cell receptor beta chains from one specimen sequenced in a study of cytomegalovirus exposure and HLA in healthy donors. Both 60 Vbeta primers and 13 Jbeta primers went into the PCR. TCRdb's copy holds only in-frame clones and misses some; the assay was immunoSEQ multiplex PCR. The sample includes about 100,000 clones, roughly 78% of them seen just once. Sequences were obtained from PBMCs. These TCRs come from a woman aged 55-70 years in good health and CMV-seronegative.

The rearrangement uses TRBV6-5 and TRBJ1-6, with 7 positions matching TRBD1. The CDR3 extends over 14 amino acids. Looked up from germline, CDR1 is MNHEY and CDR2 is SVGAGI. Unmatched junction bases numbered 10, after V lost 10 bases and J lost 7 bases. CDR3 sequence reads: CATRPATGNSPLHF. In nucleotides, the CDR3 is TGTGCCACCCGACCGGCGACAGGGAATTCACCCCTCCACTTT.

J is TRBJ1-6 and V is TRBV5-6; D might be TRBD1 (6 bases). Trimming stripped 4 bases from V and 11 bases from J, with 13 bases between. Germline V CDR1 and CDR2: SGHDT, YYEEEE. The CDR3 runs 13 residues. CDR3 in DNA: TGTGCCAGCAGCGGGGGCAGGGGAGCACCCCTCCACTTT. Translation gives CASSGGRGAPLHF.

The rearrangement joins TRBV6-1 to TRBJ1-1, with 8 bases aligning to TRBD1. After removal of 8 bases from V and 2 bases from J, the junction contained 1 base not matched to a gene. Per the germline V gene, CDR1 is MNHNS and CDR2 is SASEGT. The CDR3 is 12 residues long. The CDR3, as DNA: TGTGCCAGCGACAGGGGAAACACTGAAGCTTTCTTT. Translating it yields CASDRGNTEAFF.

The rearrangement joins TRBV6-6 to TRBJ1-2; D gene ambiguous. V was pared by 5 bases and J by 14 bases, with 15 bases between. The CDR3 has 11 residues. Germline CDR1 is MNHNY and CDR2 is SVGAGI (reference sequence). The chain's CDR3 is CASSPGMHETF. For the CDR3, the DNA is TGTGCCAGCAGTCCCGGGATGCACGAGACCTTC.

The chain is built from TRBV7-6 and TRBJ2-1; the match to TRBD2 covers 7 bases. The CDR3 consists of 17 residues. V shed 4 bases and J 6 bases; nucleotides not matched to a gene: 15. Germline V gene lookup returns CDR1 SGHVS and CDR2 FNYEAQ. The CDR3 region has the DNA TGTGCCAGCAGCTCCGGCCGGGACTATACGGGCGTCAATGAGCAGTTCTTC. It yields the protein CASSSGRDYTGVNEQFF.

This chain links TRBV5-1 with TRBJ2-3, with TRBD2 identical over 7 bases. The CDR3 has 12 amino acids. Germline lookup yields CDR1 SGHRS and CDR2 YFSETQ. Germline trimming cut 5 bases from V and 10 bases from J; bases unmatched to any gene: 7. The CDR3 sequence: CASRKTSEAQYF. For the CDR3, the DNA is TGCGCCAGCAGAAAAACTAGCGAGGCGCAGTATTTT.

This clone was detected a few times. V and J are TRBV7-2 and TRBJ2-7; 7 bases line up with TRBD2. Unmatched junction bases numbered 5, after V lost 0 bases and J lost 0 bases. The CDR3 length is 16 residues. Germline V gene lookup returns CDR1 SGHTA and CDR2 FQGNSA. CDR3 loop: CASSLAGGGLSYEQYF. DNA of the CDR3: TGTGCCAGCAGCTTAGCCGGCGGGGGTCTCTCCTACGAGCAGTACTTC.

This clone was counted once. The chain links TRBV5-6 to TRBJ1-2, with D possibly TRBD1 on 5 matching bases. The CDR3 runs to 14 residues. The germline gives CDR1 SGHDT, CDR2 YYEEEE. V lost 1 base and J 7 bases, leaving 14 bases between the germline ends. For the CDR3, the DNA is TGTGCCAGCAGCTTGTGGTCAGGGCACGGTGGCTACACCTTC. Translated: CASSLWSGHGGYTF.

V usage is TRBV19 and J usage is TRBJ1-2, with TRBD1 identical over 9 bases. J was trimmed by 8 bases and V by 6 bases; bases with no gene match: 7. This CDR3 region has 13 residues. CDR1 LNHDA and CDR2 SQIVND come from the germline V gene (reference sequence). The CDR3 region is CASRQTGGDGYTF. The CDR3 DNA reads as TGTGCCAGTAGACAAACAGGGGGCGACGGCTACACCTTC.

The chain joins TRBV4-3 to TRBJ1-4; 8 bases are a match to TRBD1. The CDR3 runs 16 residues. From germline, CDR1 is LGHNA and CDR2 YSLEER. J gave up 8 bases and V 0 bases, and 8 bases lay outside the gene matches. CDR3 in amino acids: CASSQDQGALEEKLFF. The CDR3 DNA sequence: TGCGCCAGCAGCCAAGACCAGGGGGCCCTCGAAGAAAAACTGTTTTTT.

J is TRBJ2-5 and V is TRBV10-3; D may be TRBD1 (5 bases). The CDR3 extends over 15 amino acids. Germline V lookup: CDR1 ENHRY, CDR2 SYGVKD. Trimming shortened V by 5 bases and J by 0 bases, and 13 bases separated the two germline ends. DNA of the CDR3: TGTGCCATCAGTCGTCTACCAGGGTACCAAGAGACCCAGTACTTC. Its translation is CAISRLPGYQETQYF.

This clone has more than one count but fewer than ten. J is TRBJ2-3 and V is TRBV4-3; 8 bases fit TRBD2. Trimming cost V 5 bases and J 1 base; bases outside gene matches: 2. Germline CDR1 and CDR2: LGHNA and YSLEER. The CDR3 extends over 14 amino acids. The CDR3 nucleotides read TGCGCCAGCAGCGATAGCGGGGGCACAGATACGCAGTATTTT. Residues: CASSDSGGTDTQYF.

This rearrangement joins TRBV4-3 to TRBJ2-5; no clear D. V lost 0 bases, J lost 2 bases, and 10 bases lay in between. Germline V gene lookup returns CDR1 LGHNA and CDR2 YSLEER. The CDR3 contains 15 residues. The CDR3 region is CASSQDGTPQETQYF. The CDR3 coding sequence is TGCGCCAGCAGCCAAGATGGCACACCTCAAGAGACCCAGTACTTC.

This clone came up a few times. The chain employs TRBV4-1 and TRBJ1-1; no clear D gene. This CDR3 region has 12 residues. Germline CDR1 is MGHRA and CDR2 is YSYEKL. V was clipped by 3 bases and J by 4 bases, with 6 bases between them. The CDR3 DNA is TGCGCCAGCAGCCACCCAGGCACTGAAGCTTTCTTT. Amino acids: CASSHPGTEAFF.

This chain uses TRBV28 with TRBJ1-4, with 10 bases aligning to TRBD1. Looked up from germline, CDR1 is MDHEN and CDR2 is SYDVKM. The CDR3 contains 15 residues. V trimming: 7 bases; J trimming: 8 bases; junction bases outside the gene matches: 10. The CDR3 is CASTQGQGMGEKLFF. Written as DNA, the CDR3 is TGTGCCAGCACTCAGGGACAGGGGATGGGGGAAAAACTGTTTTTT.

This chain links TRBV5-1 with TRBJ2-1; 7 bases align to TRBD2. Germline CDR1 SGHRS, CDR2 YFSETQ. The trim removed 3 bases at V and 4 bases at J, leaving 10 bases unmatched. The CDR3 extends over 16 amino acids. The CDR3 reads CASSYEPSGAYNEQFF. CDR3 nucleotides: TGCGCCAGCAGCTACGAACCTAGCGGAGCTTACAATGAGCAGTTCTTC. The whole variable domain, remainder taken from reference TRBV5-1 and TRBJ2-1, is KAGVTQTPRYLIKTRGQQVTLSCSPISGHRSVSWYQQTPGQGLQFLFEYFSETQRNKGNFPGRFSGRQFSNSRSEMNVSTLELGDSALYLCASSYEPSGAYNEQFFGPGTRLTVL.

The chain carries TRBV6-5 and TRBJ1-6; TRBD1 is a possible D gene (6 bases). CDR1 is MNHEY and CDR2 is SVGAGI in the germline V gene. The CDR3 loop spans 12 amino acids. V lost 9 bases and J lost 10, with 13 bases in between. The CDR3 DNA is TGTGCCAGTACACAGGGAAACTCACCCCTCCACTTT. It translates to CASTQGNSPLHF.

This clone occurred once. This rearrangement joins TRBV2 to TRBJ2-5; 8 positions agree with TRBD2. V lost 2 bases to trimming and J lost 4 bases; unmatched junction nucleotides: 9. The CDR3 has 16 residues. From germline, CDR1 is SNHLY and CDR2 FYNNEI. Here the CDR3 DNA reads TGTGCCAGCAGTGAATCACACTCTCTAGCGGGAGAGACCCAGTACTTC. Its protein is CASSESHSLAGETQYF.

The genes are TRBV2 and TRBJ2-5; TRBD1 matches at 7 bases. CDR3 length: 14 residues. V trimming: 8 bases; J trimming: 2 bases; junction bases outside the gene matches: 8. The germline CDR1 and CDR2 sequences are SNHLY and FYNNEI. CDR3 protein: CASRRTGTQETQYF. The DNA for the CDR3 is TGTGCCAGCCGCCGGACAGGTACACAAGAGACCCAGTACTTC.

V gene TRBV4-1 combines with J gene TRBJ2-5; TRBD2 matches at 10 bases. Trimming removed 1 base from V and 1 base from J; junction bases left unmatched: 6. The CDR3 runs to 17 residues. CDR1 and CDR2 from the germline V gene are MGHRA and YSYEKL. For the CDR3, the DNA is TGCGCCAGCAGCCAAGCTTGGACTAGCGGCTTCCAAGAGACCCAGTACTTC. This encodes CASSQAWTSGFQETQYF.

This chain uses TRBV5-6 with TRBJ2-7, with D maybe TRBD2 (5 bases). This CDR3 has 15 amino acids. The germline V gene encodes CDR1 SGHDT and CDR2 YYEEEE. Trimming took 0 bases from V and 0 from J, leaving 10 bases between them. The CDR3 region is CASSLGGLSSYEQYF. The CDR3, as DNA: TGTGCCAGCAGCTTGGGCGGGCTGAGCTCCTACGAGCAGTACTTC.

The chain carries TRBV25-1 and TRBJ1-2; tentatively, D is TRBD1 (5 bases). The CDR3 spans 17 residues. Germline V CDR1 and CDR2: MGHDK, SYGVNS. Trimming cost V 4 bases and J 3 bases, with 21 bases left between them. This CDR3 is CASSGGGAGLPYYGYTF. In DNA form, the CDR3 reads TGTGCCAGCAGTGGGGGAGGGGCAGGGCTCCCTTACTATGGCTACACCTTC.